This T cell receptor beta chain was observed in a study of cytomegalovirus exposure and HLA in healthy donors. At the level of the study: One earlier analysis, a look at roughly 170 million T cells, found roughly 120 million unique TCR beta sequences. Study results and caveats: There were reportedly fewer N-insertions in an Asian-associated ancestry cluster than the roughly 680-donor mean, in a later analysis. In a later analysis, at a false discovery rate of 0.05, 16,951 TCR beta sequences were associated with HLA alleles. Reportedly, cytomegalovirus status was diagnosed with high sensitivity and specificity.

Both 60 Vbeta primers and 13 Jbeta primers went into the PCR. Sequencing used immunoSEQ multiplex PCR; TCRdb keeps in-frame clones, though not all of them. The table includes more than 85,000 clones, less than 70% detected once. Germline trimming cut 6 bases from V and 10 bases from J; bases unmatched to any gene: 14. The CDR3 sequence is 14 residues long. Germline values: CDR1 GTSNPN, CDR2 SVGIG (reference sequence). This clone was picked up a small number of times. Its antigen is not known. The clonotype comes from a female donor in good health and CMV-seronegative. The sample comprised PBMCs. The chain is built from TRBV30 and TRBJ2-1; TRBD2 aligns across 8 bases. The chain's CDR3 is CACTGTSRAGEQFF. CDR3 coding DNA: TGTGCCTGCACCGGGACTAGTCGTGCGGGGGAGCAGTTCTTC.